Below are 27 T cell receptor beta chains sequenced from a single sample in a study of identical twins. Each CDR3 protein is one row after TCRdb ran MiXCR on the 5' RACE reads. This sample carries around 230,000 distinct CDR3 sequences, 6.5% of them seen once, and the ten largest clones take about 14%. These data were also filed under a second study, of T cells expressing NK-cell markers.

Sequencing input: CD8+ T cells sorted from blood. These receptors came from a woman in her late teens or twenties in good health.

This clonotype has a count of ten or more. The chain recombines TRBV11-2 with TRBJ2-7; 7 nucleotides match TRBD1. The CDR3 sequence is 14 residues long. The V gene end was trimmed by 4 bases and the J gene end by 1 base; junction bases not matched to a gene: 4. The germline CDR1 and CDR2 sequences are SGHAT and FQNNGV. The CDR3 DNA reads as TGTGCCAGCAGCTCAACAGGGGCATCCTACGAGCAGTACTTC. Protein product: CASSSTGASYEQYF.

The chain combines TRBV18 with TRBJ1-3; D remains ambiguous. The CDR3 runs to 12 residues. V was cut by 6 bases and J by 4 bases, with 7 bases left in between. Looked up from germline, CDR1 is KGHSH and CDR2 is LQKENI. CDR3 loop: CASSFLGNTIYF. CDR3 nucleotide sequence: TGTGCCAGCTCTTTTCTGGGAAACACCATATATTTT.

The DNA for the CDR3 is TGTGCCAGCAACAGCAACCGGACTAGCGGGGAGGGGACGCAGTATTTT. Encoded protein: CASNSNRTSGEGTQYF. V usage is TRBV11-3 and J usage is TRBJ2-3, with 12 positions matching TRBD2. J gave up 9 bases and V 7 bases, and 14 bases lay outside the gene matches. This CDR3 has 16 amino acids. Germline CDR1 reads SGHNT; CDR2 reads YENEEA. The full variable domain, its missing parts supplied by reference TRBV11-3 and TRBJ2-3, is EAGVVQSPRYKIIEKKQPVAFWCNPISGHNTLYWYLQNLGQGPELLIRYENEEAVDDSQLPKDRFSAERLKGVDSTLKIQPAELGDSAVYLCASNSNRTSGEGTQYFGPGTRLTVL.

This clonotype was observed a few times. The chain is built from TRBV6-2 or TRBV6-3 and TRBJ2-7; D not certain. V was pared by 3 bases and J by 0 bases, with 6 bases between. The CDR3 runs to 13 residues. In germline, CDR1 is MNHEY, CDR2 SVGEGT. CDR3 amino acids: CASSYPSSYEQYF. The CDR3 coding sequence is TGTGCCAGCAGTTATCCTTCCTCCTACGAGCAGTACTTC.

This clonotype was recorded many times. The chain has TRBV6-5 and TRBJ1-1; D possibly corresponds to TRBD1 (6 bases). The germline gives CDR1 MNHEY, CDR2 SVGAGI. This CDR3 spans 13 amino acids. The ends were cut back, 4 bases at V and 6 bases at J, with 12 bases in the middle. This chain's CDR3 is CASSFPQGPEAFF. In DNA form, the CDR3 reads TGTGCCAGCAGTTTTCCTCAGGGGCCTGAAGCTTTCTTT.

Only a few counts were recorded for this clonotype. The rearrangement joins TRBV6-2 or TRBV6-3 to TRBJ1-2, with D unresolved. CDR1 and CDR2 (germline): MNHEY, SVGEGT. This CDR3 region has 16 residues. V was clipped by 5 bases and J by 3 bases, with 19 bases between them. Here the CDR3 reads CASSPLGVTPHYGYTF. The CDR3 coding sequence is TGTGCCAGCAGTCCCCTAGGAGTGACACCTCACTATGGCTACACCTTC.

This clonotype occurred a few times. This chain joins TRBV2 and TRBJ2-7; D may be TRBD1 or TRBD2 (5 bases each). V was trimmed by 10 bases and J by 3 bases, leaving 16 bases between them. In germline, CDR1 is SNHLY, CDR2 FYNNEI. This CDR3 has 13 residues. This CDR3 reads CAISGAIDYEQYF. CDR3 DNA: TGTGCCATCTCCGGGGCTATCGACTACGAGCAGTACTTC.

The table lists this clonotype with a count of one. This sequence joins TRBV10-1 and TRBJ2-1, with D maybe TRBD2 (7 bases). This CDR3 has 16 amino acids. Germline CDR1 and CDR2: WNHNN and SYGVQD (reference sequence). Trimming pared 4 bases from V and 2 bases from J, leaving 15 bases between. The CDR3 DNA reads as TGCGCCAGCAGTGGGGGGCCAGCGGGGCCCTACAATGAGCAGTTCTTC. Protein product: CASSGGPAGPYNEQFF.

The sample holds many counts of this clonotype. The chain has TRBV20-1 and TRBJ1-2, with 7 bases lining up with TRBD1. CDR3 length: 13 amino acids. Trimming at V came to 5 bases and at J to 8 bases, leaving 11 bases not matched to a gene. The V gene's germline CDR1 is DFQATT and CDR2 SNEGSKA (reference sequence). CDR3 sequence (DNA): TGCAGTGCTCCAACTACCACAGGGGAGGGCTACACCTTC. Translating it yields CSAPTTTGEGYTF.

This chain uses TRBV6-5 with TRBJ2-7, with TRBD2 as a possible D gene (7 bases). Trimming pared 1 base from V and 4 bases from J, leaving 14 bases between. Germline V gives CDR1 MNHEY, CDR2 SVGAGI. The CDR3 loop spans 15 amino acids. The CDR3 region is CASSYFLGGGYEQYF. As DNA, the CDR3 is TGTGCCAGCAGTTACTTTTTAGGGGGGGGGTACGAGCAGTACTTC.

This clonotype was observed a handful of times. The J gene is TRBJ1-1, the V gene TRBV29-1, with 11 bases lining up with TRBD1. V was pared by 3 bases and J by 1 base, with 7 bases of the junction left unmatched. CDR3 length: 16 residues. Germline V CDR1 and CDR2: SQVTM, ANQGSEA. The CDR3 spells CSVDGQGAWTNTEAFF. CDR3 DNA sequence: TGCAGCGTTGATGGACAGGGGGCTTGGACGAACACTGAAGCTTTCTTT.

This rearrangement joins TRBV6-2 or TRBV6-3 to TRBJ2-1, with D tentatively TRBD2 (6 bases). The CDR3 contains 16 residues. Trimming removed 2 bases at V and 6 bases at J, with 17 bases between. Looked up from germline, CDR1 is MNHEY and CDR2 is SVGEGT. CDR3 sequence: CASSYGTPLRGNEQFF. The CDR3 DNA follows: TGTGCCAGCAGTTACGGGACTCCCCTGAGGGGCAATGAGCAGTTCTTC.

The CDR3 is CASRGDNAQATNEKLFF. The CDR3 DNA sequence: TGTGCCAGCAGGGGGGACAATGCGCAAGCAACTAATGAAAAACTGTTTTTT. The chain has TRBV2 and TRBJ1-4, with D maybe TRBD1 (6 bases). Germline V CDR1 and CDR2: SNHLY, FYNNEI. V lost 6 bases and J lost 0, with 17 bases in between. This CDR3 is 17 amino acids long.

This clonotype came up many times. Relative to the germline gene, one junction end is altered; a read error may explain this. V and J are TRBV2 and TRBJ2-7, with no clear D. The CDR3 sequence is 10 residues long. Germline assignment: CDR1 SNHLY and CDR2 FYNNEI. CDR3 DNA: TGTGCCAGCAGTGAAGTGTTGGTTTGCTTC. This translates into CASSEVLVCF.

CDR3 amino acids: CANPSRTTSTAGSYEQYF. The CDR3 DNA sequence: TGTGCCAACCCTTCCCGAACGACGTCTACGGCGGGATCCTACGAGCAGTACTTC. This sequence joins TRBV6-2 or TRBV6-3 and TRBJ2-7, with D tentatively TRBD2 (6 bases). V was cut by 10 bases and J by 1 base, with 29 bases left in between. The CDR3 is made up of 18 amino acids. Germline loops: CDR1 MNHEY, CDR2 SVGEGT.

This clonotype has more than one count but fewer than ten. The chain employs TRBV4-1 and TRBJ2-1; no clear D gene. Germline CDR1 is MGHRA and CDR2 is YSYEKL. This CDR3 comprises 15 residues. V was cut by 4 bases and J by 9 bases, with 19 bases left in between. As DNA, the CDR3 is TGCGCCAGCAGCCCCCTACTGGACGGGCTCGGTGAGCAGTTCTTC. This sequence encodes CASSPLLDGLGEQFF.

Only a few counts were recorded for this clonotype. CDR3 in amino acids: CASFPQRGYTSYNEQFF. The CDR3 nucleotides read TGCGCCAGCTTCCCCCAACGCGGTTACACATCCTACAATGAGCAGTTCTTC. J is TRBJ2-1 and V is TRBV10-2; D not resolved. The CDR3 has 17 residues. Trimming left V 8 bases short and J 1 base short, with 21 bases between. The germline V gene has CDR1 WSHSY and CDR2 SAAADI.

This clonotype showed up just a few times. CDR3 in DNA: TGCAGTGCTAGAGCAACAGACGCATCACCCCTCCACTTT. Protein product: CSARATDASPLHF. The chain uses TRBV20-1 and TRBJ1-6; D is unclear. In germline, CDR1 is DFQATT, CDR2 SNEGSKA (reference sequence). The V and J ends lost 1 base and 10 bases respectively, with 11 bases between them. This CDR3 has 13 amino acids.

This clonotype was observed a few times. The V gene is TRBV27, the J gene TRBJ2-1, with D unresolved. V lost 9 bases and J 6 bases, leaving 9 bases between the germline ends. The CDR3 is made up of 11 amino acids. The germline CDR1 and CDR2 sequences are MNHEY and SMNVEV (reference sequence). CDR3 region: CASYRANEQFF. Here the CDR3 DNA reads TGTGCCAGTTATAGGGCCAATGAGCAGTTCTTC.

V and J are TRBV5-8 and TRBJ2-2, with D unclear. CDR3 length: 15 amino acids. V lost 0 bases and J lost 3, with 9 bases in between. Per germline, CDR1 SGHTS and CDR2 YDEGEE. The CDR3 nucleotides read TGTGCCAGCAGCTTGGGACTGGGGTACACCGGGGAGCTGTTTTTT. Translation: CASSLGLGYTGELFF.

This clonotype has a handful of counts. The chain combines TRBV5-1 with TRBJ1-2, with a tentative D call TRBD1 (5 bases). The V and J ends lost 4 bases and 7 bases respectively, with 14 bases between them. The CDR3 is 13 residues long. Germline V gene data show CDR1 as SGHRS and CDR2 as YFSETQ. CDR3 coding DNA: TGCGCCAGCAGCGGGGGGATCGCCCCTGGCTACACCTTC. The encoded protein is CASSGGIAPGYTF.

This clonotype was picked up many times. The chain carries TRBV7-8 and TRBJ1-1; D remains ambiguous. CDR3 size: 11 residues. Germline V gives CDR1 SGHVS, CDR2 FQNEAQ. Trimming took off 4 bases at V and 10 bases at J, with 10 bases between the two ends. Here the CDR3 DNA reads TGTGCCAGCAGCTCCCTTTTTAGAGCTTTCTTT. This gives the protein CASSSLFRAFF.

This clonotype has a count of ten or more. The J gene is TRBJ2-3, the V gene TRBV20-1, with D possibly being TRBD2 (6 bases). Deletions cut 3 bases from V and 1 base from J, with 14 bases between. Germline V gene data show CDR1 as DFQATT and CDR2 as SNEGSKA (reference sequence). The CDR3 is 15 amino acids. The DNA of the CDR3 is TGCAGTGCTAGGGCACAGCGGGTGCGCACAGATACGCAGTATTTT. Its protein product is CSARAQRVRTDTQYF.

The chain carries TRBV11-2 and TRBJ2-5, with D uncertain. The V end lost 1 base, the J end lost 5 bases, and 8 bases lay between the germline ends. Germline CDR1 SGHAT, CDR2 FQNNGV. This CDR3 comprises 13 residues. The CDR3 nucleotides are TGTGCCAGCAGCTTAGGGGTTCGGGAGACCCAGTACTTC. This codes for CASSLGVRETQYF.

The chain carries TRBV7-9 and TRBJ1-2; tentatively, D is TRBD1 (6 bases). The CDR3 sequence is 16 residues long. V was clipped by 5 bases and J by 6 bases, with 22 bases between them. CDR1 SEHNR and CDR2 FQNEAQ come from the germline V gene (reference sequence). The CDR3 bases are TGTGCCAGCAGCCGGGGACCGGGGACACTCGTTGATGGCTACACCTTC. Translated: CASSRGPGTLVDGYTF.

The CDR3: CASSVARGGATDTQYF. In DNA, the CDR3 is TGTGCCAGCAGCGTAGCTCGCGGAGGGGCCACAGATACGCAGTATTTT. The rearrangement uses TRBV9 and TRBJ2-3, with D perhaps TRBD2 (6 bases). Trimming took off 0 bases at V and 2 bases at J, with 13 bases between the two ends. CDR1 is SGDLS, CDR2 YYNGEE, per germline. The CDR3 covers 16 residues.

The chain joins TRBV18 to TRBJ2-1; a weak D match, TRBD2 (6 bases). V dropped 5 bases and J dropped 8 bases, with 16 bases sitting between them. The CDR3 runs to 14 residues. In germline, CDR1 is KGHSH, CDR2 LQKENI. DNA for the CDR3: TGTGCCAGCTCATCGGGCGGGCGGGGCGATGAGCAGTTCTTC. It translates to CASSSGGRGDEQFF.